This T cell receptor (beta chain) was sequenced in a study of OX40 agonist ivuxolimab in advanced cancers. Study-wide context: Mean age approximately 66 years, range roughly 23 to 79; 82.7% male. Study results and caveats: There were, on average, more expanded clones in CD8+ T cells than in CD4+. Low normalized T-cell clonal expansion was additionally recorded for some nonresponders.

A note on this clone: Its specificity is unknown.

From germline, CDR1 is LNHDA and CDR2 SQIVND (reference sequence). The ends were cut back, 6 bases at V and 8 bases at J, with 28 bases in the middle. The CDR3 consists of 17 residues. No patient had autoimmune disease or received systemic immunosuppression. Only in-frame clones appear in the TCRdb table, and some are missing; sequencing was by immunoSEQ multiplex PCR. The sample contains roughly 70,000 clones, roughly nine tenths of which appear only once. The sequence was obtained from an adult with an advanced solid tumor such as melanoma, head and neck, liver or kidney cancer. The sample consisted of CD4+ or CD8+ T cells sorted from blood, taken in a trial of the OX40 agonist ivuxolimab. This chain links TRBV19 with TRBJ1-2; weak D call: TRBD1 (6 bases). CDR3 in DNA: TGTGCCAGTAGCCCCTACCCAGGGACACTACAACCTGGCGGCTACACCTTC. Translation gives CASSPYPGTLQPGGYTF.